This passage covers 12 T cell receptor beta chains from one sample sequenced in a study of technical replicates of blood from a few donors. Profiled with immunoSEQ multiplex PCR; TCRdb holds only in-frame clones, not every one. Of 70,000 to 90,000 clones listed, roughly 94% are singletons. Sequenced material: T cells isolated from PBMCs. All receptors come from a human donor in good health.

V and J are TRBV30 and TRBJ2-2; weak D call: TRBD1 (8 bases). The CDR3 has 13 amino acids. The germline gives CDR1 GTSNPN, CDR2 SVGIG (reference sequence). V was clipped by 6 bases and J by 7 bases, with 15 bases between them. The CDR3 region has the DNA TGTGCCTGTACAGGGGGGGTTGACGGGGAGCTGTTTTTT. Translating it yields CACTGGVDGELFF.

V and J are TRBV21-1 and TRBJ2-5; TRBD2, as called in the table, went unchecked against the DNA. TRBV21-1 is deemed a pseudogene. CDR3 length: 17 residues. CDR3 amino acids: CAIGPQVSGRGGETQYF. CDR3 bases: TGTGCCATCGGACCCCAGGTTAGCGGGAGGGGTGGTGAGACCCAGTACTTC.

The chain carries TRBV15 and TRBJ2-7, with 7 bases identical to TRBD1. The germline gives CDR1 LNHNV, CDR2 YYDKDF (reference sequence). The CDR3 has 13 residues. V lost 5 bases to trimming and J lost 3 bases; unmatched junction nucleotides: 4. The CDR3 nucleotides read TGTGCCACCAGCTGGGGACAGAACTACGAGCAGTACTTC. It codes for CATSWGQNYEQYF.

The chain combines TRBV7-9 with TRBJ1-5, with D perhaps matching TRBD1 (6 bases). Per germline, CDR1 SEHNR and CDR2 FQNEAQ (reference sequence). Trimming pared 6 bases from V and 1 base from J, leaving 13 bases between. CDR3 length: 15 residues. The CDR3 here is CASRSDSRSNQPQHF. In nucleotides, the CDR3 is TGTGCCAGCAGATCGGACAGTAGGAGCAATCAGCCCCAGCATTTT.

V is TRBV19 and J is TRBJ2-5; 9 bases align to TRBD1. This CDR3 has 15 residues. V lost 6 bases and J lost 2; bases outside the gene matches: 7. The germline V gene encodes CDR1 LNHDA and CDR2 SQIVND (reference sequence). The CDR3 DNA reads as TGTGCCAGTAGCAAATACGGGACAGGGCAAGAGACCCAGTACTTC. It translates to CASSKYGTGQETQYF.

V gene TRBV5-1 combines with J gene TRBJ1-3; TRBD1 matches at 7 bases. Per the germline V gene, CDR1 is SGHRS and CDR2 is YFSETQ. This CDR3 region has 15 residues. V trimming: 5 bases; J trimming: 0 bases; junction bases outside the gene matches: 5. The CDR3 nucleotides are TGCGCCAGCAGTAGGGACAGCTTCTCTGGAAACACCATATATTTT. It specifies CASSRDSFSGNTIYF.

V usage is TRBV29-1 and J usage is TRBJ2-1, with D tentatively TRBD2 (6 bases). The germline V gene has CDR1 SQVTM and CDR2 ANQGSEA. The V and J ends lost 7 bases and 10 bases respectively, with 14 bases between them. The CDR3 loop spans 11 amino acids. The CDR3 spells CSAVRGGEQFF. The CDR3 region has the DNA TGCAGCGCCGTTAGGGGAGGCGAGCAGTTCTTC.

The chain has TRBV7-9 and TRBJ2-7, with TRBD2 matching over 8 bases. CDR3 length: 16 amino acids. Germline-derived CDR1 and CDR2 are SEHNR and FQNEAQ (reference sequence). V shed 1 base and J 6 bases; nucleotides not matched to a gene: 11. The CDR3: CASSLGIFGGDGEQYF. CDR3 in DNA: TGTGCCAGCAGCTTAGGTATTTTCGGGGGGGACGGCGAGCAGTACTTC.

V usage is TRBV9 and J usage is TRBJ2-2; TRBD1 matches 9 bases. This CDR3 region has 15 residues. Looked up from germline, CDR1 is SGDLS and CDR2 is YYNGEE. The ends lost 3 bases at V and 1 base at J; junction bases unmatched: 1. CDR3 DNA: TGTGCCAGCAGCGGGGACAGGGAGAACACCGGGGAGCTGTTTTTT. It translates to CASSGDRENTGELFF.

The chain joins TRBV30 to TRBJ1-4; 9 bases align to TRBD1. The CDR3 is made up of 15 amino acids. Trimming cost V 2 bases and J 7 bases; bases outside gene matches: 8. Germline V gene data show CDR1 as GTSNPN and CDR2 as SVGIG (reference sequence). CDR3 DNA sequence: TGTGCCTGGAGTCTGCCGACAGGGGGGGTTGAAAAACTGTTTTTT. The encoded protein is CAWSLPTGGVEKLFF.

The CDR3 DNA is TGTGCCAGCGGACCATTGACGGGGGATGGCTATGGCTACACCTTC. Translating gives CASGPLTGDGYGYTF. This rearrangement joins TRBV11-2 to TRBJ1-2; possibly TRBD1 for D (5 bases). There are 15 residues in the CDR3. V was clipped by 8 bases and J by 4 bases, with 20 bases between them. CDR1 is SGHAT, CDR2 FQNNGV, per germline. The full variable domain, in which reference TRBV11-2 and TRBJ1-2 provide the parts outside the CDR3, is EAGVAQSPRYKIIEKRQSVAFWCNPISGHATLYWYQQILGQGPKLLIQFQNNGVVDDSQLPKDRFSAERLKGVDSTLKIQPAKLEDSAVYLCASGPLTGDGYGYTFGSGTRLTVV.

The chain has TRBV28 and TRBJ2-3; 10 bases fit TRBD1. Germline V lookup: CDR1 MDHEN, CDR2 SYDVKM. CDR3 length: 16 residues. With 4 bases clipped from V and 2 bases from J, the junction kept 6 bases outside the gene matches. This chain's CDR3 is CASSSSGTGDTDTQYF. The CDR3 bases are TGTGCCAGCAGTTCCTCCGGGACAGGGGACACAGATACGCAGTATTTT.